This T cell receptor (beta chain) was recovered during a study of control samples from healthy donors and cancer patients. Using immunoSEQ multiplex PCR, the repertoire was profiled, and TCRdb retains in-frame clones only, with some absent. The table includes 150,000 to 200,000 clones, approximately 90% detected once. This clonotype originated in a man under 40 in good health. The specimen was blood.

The CDR3 sequence is CASSVGRYTGGELFF. The CDR3 bases are TGTGCCAGCAGCGTTGGGCGGTACACCGGCGGGGAGCTGTTTTTT. V usage is TRBV9 and J usage is TRBJ2-2; D is unresolved. Germline V gene sequence: CDR1 SGDLS, CDR2 YYNGEE. V lost 2 bases to trimming and J lost 7 bases, with 15 bases between them. The CDR3 is 15 amino acids.